This TCR beta chain was obtained from a study of cytomegalovirus exposure and HLA in healthy donors. Concerning this clone itself: Antigen specificity is unknown.

The CDR3 runs 14 residues. The germline V gene has CDR1 ENHRY and CDR2 SYGVKD. Trimming at V came to 8 bases and at J to 1 base, leaving 5 bases not matched to a gene. Findings and caveats of the study: Per published reports, the classifier diagnosed cytomegalovirus status with high specificity and sensitivity.

Amplification used 60 Vbeta primers and 13 Jbeta primers. The repertoire was sequenced with immunoSEQ multiplex PCR; TCRdb's copy has only in-frame clones and lacks some. The sample is made up of about 46,000 clones, and the top ten hold about 1.1% of it. The TCR sequence derives from a woman between 40 and 55 years old in good health and CMV-seronegative. The specimen sequenced was PBMCs. The V call is TRBV10-3, the J call TRBJ2-5; 9 nucleotides match TRBD2. The CDR3 is CAIRGREGQETQYF. In DNA, the CDR3 is TGTGCCATCCGAGGGCGGGAGGGCCAAGAGACCCAGTACTTC.